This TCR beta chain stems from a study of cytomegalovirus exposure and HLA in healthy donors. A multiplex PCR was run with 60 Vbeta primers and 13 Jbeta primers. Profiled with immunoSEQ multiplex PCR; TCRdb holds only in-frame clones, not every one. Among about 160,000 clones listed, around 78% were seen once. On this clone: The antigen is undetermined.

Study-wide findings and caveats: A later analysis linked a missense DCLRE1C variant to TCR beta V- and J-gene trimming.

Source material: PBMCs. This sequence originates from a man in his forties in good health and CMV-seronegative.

Here the CDR3 DNA reads TGTGCCAGCAGCTGGGGGCTAGCGGGAGAGGACGAGCAGTACTTC. As protein: CASSWGLAGEDEQYF. This rearrangement joins TRBV11-3 to TRBJ2-5; 10 positions match TRBD2. The DNA end is more similar to TRBJ2-7, so the J call may be wrong. This CDR3 spans 15 amino acids. The germline gives CDR1 SGHNT, CDR2 YENEEA.